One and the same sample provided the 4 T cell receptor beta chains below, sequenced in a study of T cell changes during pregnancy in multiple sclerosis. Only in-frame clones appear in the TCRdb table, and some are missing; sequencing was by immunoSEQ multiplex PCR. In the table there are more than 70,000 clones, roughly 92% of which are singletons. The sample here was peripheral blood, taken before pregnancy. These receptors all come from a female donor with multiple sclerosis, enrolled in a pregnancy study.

The DNA of the CDR3 is TGTGCCAGCAACCGGGGTACTAATGAAAAACTGTTTTTT. This codes for CASNRGTNEKLFF. The rearrangement uses TRBV6-1 and TRBJ1-4; D remains unclear. CDR1 is MNHNS, CDR2 SASEGT, per germline. Between the trimmed V and J ends, which lost 7 bases and 2 bases, there was a span of 8 bases. CDR3 size: 13 residues.

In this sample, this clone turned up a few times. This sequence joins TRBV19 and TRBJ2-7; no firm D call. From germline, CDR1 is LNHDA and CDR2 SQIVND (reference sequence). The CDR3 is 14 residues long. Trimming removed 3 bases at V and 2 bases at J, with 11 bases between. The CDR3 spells CASSIEIATYEQYF. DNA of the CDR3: TGTGCCAGTAGTATCGAAATTGCGACCTACGAGCAGTACTTC.

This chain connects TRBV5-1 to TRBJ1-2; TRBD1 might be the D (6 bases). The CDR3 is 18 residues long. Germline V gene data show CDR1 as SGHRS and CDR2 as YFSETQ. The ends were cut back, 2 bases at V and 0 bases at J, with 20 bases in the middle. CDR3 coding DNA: TGCGCCAGCAGCTTTACCGATACAGGGCACGAAGCTAACTATGGCTACACCTTC. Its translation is CASSFTDTGHEANYGYTF.

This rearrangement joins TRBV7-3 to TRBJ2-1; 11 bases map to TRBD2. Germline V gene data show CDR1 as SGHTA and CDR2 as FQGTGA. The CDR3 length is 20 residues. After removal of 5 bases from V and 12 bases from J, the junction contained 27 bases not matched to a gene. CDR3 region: CASSPAPPRLAGPLRLGQFF. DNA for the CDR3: TGTGCCAGCAGCCCTGCCCCCCCGCGACTAGCGGGACCCCTCCGTTTGGGGCAGTTCTTC.